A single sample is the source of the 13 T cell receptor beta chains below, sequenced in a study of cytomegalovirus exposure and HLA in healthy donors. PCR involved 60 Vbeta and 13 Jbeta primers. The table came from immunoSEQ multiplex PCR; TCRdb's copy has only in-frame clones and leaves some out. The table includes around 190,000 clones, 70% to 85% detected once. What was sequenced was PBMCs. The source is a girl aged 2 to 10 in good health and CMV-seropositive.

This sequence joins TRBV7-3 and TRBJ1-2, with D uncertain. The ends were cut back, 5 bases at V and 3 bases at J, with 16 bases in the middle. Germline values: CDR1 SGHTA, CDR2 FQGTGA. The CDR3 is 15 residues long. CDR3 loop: CASSPSSGFDYGYTF. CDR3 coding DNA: TGTGCCAGCAGCCCCTCTAGTGGATTCGACTATGGCTACACCTTC.

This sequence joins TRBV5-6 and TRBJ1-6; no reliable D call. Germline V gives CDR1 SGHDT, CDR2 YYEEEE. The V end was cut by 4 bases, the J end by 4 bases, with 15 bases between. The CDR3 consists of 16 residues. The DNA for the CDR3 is TGTGCCAGCAGCCAAAGCGCCTTACTGTATAATTCACCCCTCCACTTT. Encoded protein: CASSQSALLYNSPLHF.

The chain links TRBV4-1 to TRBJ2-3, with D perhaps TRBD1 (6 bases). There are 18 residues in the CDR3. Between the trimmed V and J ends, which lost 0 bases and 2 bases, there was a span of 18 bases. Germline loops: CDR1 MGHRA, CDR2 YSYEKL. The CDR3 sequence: CASSQDWLRDTITDTQYF. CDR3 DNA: TGCGCCAGCAGCCAAGATTGGCTCCGGGACACAATCACAGATACGCAGTATTTT.

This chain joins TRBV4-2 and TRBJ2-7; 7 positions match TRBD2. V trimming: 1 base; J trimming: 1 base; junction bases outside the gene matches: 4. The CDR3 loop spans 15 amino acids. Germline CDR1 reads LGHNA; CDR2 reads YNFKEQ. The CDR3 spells CASSQGVGGSYEQYF. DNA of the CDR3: TGTGCCAGCAGCCAAGGAGTGGGGGGGTCCTACGAGCAGTACTTC.

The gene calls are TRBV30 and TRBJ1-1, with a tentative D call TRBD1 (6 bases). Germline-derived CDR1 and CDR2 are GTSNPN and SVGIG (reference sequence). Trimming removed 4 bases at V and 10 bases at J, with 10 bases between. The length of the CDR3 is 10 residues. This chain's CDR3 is CAWNRVAAFF. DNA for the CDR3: TGTGCCTGGAACAGGGTAGCAGCTTTCTTT.

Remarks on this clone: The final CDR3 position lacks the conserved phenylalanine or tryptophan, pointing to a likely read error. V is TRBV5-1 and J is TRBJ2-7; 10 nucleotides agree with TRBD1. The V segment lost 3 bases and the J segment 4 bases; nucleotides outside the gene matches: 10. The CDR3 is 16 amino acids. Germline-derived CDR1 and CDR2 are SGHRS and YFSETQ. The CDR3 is CASSYKLLDRGYEQYS. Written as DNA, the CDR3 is TGCGCCAGCAGCTACAAGCTACTGGACAGGGGGTACGAGCAGTACTCC.

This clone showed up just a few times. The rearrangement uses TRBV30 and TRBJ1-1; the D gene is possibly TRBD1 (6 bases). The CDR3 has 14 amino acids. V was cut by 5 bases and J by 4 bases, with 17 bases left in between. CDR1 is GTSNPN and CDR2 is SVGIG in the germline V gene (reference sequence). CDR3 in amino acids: CAWVRTGLGTEAFF. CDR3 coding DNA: TGTGCCTGGGTTCGCACAGGGCTGGGCACTGAAGCTTTCTTT.

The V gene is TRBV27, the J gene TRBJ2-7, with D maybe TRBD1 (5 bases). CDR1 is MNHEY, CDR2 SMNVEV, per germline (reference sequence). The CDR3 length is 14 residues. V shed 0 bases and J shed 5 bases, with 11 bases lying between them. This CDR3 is CASSLSTREDEQYF. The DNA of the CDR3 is TGTGCCAGCAGTTTATCGACCAGGGAAGACGAGCAGTACTTC.

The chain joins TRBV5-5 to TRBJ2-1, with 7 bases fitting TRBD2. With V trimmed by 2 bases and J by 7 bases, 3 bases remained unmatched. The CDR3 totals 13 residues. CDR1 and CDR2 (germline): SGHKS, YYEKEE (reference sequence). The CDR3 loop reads CASSLAGTNEQFF. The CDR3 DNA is TGTGCCAGCAGCTTAGCGGGAACAAATGAGCAGTTCTTC.

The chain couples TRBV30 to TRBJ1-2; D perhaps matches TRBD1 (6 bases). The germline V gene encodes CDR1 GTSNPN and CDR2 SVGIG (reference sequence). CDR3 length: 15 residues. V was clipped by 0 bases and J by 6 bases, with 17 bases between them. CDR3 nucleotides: TGTGCCTGGAGTGTACAAGAGTGGGGGCGGAATGGCTACACCTTC. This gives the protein CAWSVQEWGRNGYTF.

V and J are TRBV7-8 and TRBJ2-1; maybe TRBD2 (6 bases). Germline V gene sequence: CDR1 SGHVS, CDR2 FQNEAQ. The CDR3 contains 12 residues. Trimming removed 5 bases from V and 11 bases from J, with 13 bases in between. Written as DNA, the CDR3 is TGTGCCAGCAGCGTACACGGGGGAAAGCAGTTCTTC. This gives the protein CASSVHGGKQFF.

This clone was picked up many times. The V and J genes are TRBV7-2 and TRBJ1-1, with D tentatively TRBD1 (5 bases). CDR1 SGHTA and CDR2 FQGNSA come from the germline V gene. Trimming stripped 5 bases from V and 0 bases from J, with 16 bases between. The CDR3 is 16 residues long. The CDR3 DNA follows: TGTGCCAGCAGCCTATCCGGGGGACGGTTGAACACTGAAGCTTTCTTT. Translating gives CASSLSGGRLNTEAFF.

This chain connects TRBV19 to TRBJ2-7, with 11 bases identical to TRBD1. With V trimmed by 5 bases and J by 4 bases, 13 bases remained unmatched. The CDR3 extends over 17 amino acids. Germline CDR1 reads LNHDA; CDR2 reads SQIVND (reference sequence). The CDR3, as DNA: TGTGCCAGTAGTGACGGACAGGGGGCAGGTGGAGGGTACGAGCAGTACTTC. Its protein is CASSDGQGAGGGYEQYF.